These 3 T cell receptor beta chains originate from one sample sequenced in a study of OX40 agonist ivuxolimab in advanced cancers. The data were produced by immunoSEQ multiplex PCR, yet TCRdb's version contains in-frame clones alone and is incomplete. The sample has about 83,000 clones; about 81% are singletons. The source was CD4+ or CD8+ T cells sorted from blood, collected in a trial of the OX40 agonist ivuxolimab. All receptors come from an adult with an advanced solid tumor such as melanoma, head and neck, liver or kidney cancer.

This chain joins TRBV7-2 and TRBJ1-1, with D perhaps matching TRBD1 (5 bases). V was clipped by 2 bases and J by 3 bases, with 10 bases between them. Germline V gives CDR1 SGHTA, CDR2 FQGNSA. This CDR3 region has 14 residues. The CDR3 here is CASSLLGGYTEAFF. CDR3 nucleotide sequence: TGTGCCAGCAGCTTATTGGGGGGTTACACTGAAGCTTTCTTT.

This clone was counted between two and nine times. The chain links TRBV7-6 to TRBJ1-5; weak D call: TRBD1 (6 bases). CDR3 length equals 12 residues. Trimming cost V 3 bases and J 8 bases, with 8 bases left between them. CDR1 and CDR2 (germline): SGHVS, FNYEAQ. CDR3 nucleotides: TGTGCCAGCAGCTTGTCAGGGGAGCCCCAGCATTTT. It codes for CASSLSGEPQHF.

This chain joins TRBV30 and TRBJ1-6; D gene ambiguous. CDR3 length: 13 amino acids. The V end was cut by 0 bases, the J end by 8 bases, with 8 bases between. CDR1 is GTSNPN and CDR2 is SVGIG in the germline V gene (reference sequence). CDR3 nucleotide sequence: TGTGCCTGGAGTGTAAGCGAGCATTCACCCCTCCACTTT. Protein: CAWSVSEHSPLHF. The entire variable domain, with the rest obtained from reference TRBV30 and TRBJ1-6, is as follows: SQTIHQWPATLVQPVGSPLSLECTVEGTSNPNLYWYRQAAGRGLQLLFYSVGIGQISSEVPQNLSASRPQDRQFILSSKKLLLSDSGFYLCAWSVSEHSPLHFGNGTRLTVT.